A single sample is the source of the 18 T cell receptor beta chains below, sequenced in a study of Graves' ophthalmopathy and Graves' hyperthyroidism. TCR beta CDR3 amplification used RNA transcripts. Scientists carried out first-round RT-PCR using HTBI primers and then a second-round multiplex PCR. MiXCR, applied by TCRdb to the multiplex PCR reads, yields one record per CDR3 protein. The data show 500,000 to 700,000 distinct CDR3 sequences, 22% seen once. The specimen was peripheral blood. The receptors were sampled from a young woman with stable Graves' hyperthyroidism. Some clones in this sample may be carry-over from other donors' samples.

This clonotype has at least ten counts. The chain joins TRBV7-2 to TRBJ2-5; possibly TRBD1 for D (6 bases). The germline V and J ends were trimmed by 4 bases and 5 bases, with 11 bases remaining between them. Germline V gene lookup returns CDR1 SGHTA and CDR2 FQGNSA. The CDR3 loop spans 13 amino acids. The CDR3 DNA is TGTGCCAGCAGCTACAGGGTTTCGGAGACCCAGTACTTC. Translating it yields CASSYRVSETQYF.

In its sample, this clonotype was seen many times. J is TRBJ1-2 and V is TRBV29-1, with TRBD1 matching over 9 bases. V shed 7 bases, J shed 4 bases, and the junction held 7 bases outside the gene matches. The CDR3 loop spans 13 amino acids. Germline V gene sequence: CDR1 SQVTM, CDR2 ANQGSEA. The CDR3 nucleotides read TGCAGCGCGGAACAGGGGGCGTCCTATGGCTACACCTTC. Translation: CSAEQGASYGYTF.

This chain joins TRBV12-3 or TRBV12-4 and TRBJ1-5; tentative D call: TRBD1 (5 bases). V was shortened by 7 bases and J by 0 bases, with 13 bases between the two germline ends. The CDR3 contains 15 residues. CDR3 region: CASTGDGYSNQPQHF. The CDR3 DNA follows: TGTGCCAGCACCGGGGACGGTTATAGCAATCAGCCCCAGCATTTT.

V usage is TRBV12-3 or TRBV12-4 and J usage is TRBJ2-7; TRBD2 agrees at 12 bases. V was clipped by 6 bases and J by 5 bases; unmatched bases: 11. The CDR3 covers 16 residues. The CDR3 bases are TGTGCCAGCAGCAGACATTCTAGCGGGAGGGGCCACGAGCAGTACTTC. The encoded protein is CASSRHSSGRGHEQYF.

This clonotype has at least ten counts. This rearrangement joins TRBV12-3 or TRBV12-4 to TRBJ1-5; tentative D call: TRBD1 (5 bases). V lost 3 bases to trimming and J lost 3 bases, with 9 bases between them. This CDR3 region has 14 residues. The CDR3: CASSLGQHNQPQHF. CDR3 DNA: TGTGCCAGCAGTTTGGGGCAGCACAATCAGCCCCAGCATTTT.

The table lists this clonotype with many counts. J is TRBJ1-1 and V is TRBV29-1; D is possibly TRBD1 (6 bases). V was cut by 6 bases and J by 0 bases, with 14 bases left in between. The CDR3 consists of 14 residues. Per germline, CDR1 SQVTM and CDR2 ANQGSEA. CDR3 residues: CSVRQVSMNTEAFF. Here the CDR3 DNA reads TGCAGCGTCAGACAGGTGTCCATGAACACTGAAGCTTTCTTT.

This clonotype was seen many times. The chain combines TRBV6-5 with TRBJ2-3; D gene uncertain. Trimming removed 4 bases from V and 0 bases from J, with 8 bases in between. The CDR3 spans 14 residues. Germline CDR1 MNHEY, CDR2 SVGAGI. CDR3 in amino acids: CASSSGRSTDTQYF. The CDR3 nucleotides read TGTGCCAGCAGTTCTGGCAGAAGCACAGATACGCAGTATTTT.

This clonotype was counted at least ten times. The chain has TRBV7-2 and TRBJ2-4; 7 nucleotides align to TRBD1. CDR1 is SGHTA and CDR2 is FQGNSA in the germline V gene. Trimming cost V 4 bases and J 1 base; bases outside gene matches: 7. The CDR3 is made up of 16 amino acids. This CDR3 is CASSSLRDSAKNIQYF. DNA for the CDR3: TGTGCCAGCAGCTCCCTCCGGGACAGCGCCAAAAACATTCAGTACTTC.

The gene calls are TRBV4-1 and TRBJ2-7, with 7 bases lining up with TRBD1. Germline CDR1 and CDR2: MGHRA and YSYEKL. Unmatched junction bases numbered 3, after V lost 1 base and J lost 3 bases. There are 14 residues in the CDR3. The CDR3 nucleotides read TGCGCCAGCAGCCAAGCCTGGGACAGCTACGAGCAGTACTTC. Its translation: CASSQAWDSYEQYF.

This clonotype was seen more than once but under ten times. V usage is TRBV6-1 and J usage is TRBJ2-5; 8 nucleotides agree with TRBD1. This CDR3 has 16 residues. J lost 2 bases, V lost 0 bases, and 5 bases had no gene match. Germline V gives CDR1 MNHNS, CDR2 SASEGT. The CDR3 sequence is CASSEAVRGPQETQYF. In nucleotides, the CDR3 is TGTGCCAGCAGTGAAGCCGTCAGGGGGCCACAAGAGACCCAGTACTTC.

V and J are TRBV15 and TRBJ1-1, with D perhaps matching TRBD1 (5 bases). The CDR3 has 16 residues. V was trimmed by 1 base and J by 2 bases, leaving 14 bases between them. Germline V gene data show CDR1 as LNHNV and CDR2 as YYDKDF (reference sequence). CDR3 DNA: TGTGCCACCAGCAGAGGATACTCCACAGGAAACACTGAAGCTTTCTTT. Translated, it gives CATSRGYSTGNTEAFF.

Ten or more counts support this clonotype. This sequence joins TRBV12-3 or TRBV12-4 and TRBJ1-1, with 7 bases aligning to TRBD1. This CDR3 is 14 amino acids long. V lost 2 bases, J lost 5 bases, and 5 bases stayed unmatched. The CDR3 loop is CASSLQGGRTEAFF. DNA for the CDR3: TGTGCCAGCAGTTTACAGGGGGGAAGGACTGAAGCTTTCTTT.

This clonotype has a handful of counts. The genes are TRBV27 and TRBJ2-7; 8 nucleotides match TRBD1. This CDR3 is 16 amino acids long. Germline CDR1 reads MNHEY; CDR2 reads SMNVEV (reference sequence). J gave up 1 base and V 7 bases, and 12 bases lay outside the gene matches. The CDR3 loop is CASTPLGDRYSYEQYF. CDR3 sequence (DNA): TGTGCCAGCACCCCCTTAGGGGACAGGTATTCCTACGAGCAGTACTTC.

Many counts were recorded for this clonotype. CDR3 sequence (DNA): TGCAGTGCTAGAGATTCAGGACAGGGTAGAGGAAAACTGTTTTTT. Its protein is CSARDSGQGRGKLFF. This chain uses TRBV20-1 with TRBJ1-4; the match to TRBD1 covers 8 bases. This CDR3 comprises 15 residues. The trim removed 0 bases at V and 10 bases at J, leaving 10 bases unmatched. The germline gives CDR1 DFQATT, CDR2 SNEGSKA (reference sequence).

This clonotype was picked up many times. CDR3 sequence reads: CSVTGQLNTEAFF. The CDR3 nucleotides are TGCAGCGTGACGGGACAGTTGAACACTGAAGCTTTCTTT. The chain links TRBV29-1 to TRBJ1-1, with 7 bases matching TRBD1. Germline lookup yields CDR1 SQVTM and CDR2 ANQGSEA. Germline trimming cut 6 bases from V and 0 bases from J; bases unmatched to any gene: 4. The CDR3 covers 13 residues.

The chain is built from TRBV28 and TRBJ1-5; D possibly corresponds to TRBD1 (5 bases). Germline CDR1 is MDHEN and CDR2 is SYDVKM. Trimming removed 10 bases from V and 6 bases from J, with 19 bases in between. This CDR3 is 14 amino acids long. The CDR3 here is CATNQGWGGQPQHF. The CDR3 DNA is TGTGCCACGAATCAGGGTTGGGGCGGTCAGCCCCAGCATTTT.

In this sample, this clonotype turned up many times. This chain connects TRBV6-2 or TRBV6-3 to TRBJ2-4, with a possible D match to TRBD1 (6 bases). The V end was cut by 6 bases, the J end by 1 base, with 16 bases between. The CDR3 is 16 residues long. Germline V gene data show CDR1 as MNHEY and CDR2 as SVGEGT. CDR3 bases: TGTGCCAGCAGCCCTCGTCAGGGGACGGCCAAAAACATTCAGTACTTC. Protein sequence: CASSPRQGTAKNIQYF.

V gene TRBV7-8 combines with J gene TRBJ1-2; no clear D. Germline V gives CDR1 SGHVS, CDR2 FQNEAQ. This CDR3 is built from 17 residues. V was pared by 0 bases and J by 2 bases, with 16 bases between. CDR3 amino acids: CASSLARAAPLNYGYTF. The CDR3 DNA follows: TGTGCCAGCAGCTTAGCGCGGGCAGCCCCTTTAAACTATGGCTACACCTTC.